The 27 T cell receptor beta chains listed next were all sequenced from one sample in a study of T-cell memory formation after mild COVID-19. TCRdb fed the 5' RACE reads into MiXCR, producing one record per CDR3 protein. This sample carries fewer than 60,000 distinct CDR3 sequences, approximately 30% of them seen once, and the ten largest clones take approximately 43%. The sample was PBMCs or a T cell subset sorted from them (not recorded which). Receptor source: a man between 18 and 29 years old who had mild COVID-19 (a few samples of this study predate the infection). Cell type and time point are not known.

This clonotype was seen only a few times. The CDR3 DNA sequence: TGCGCCAGCAGCCAAGAACGCCGTCCGGGTGAGCAGTACTTC. Protein: CASSQERRPGEQYF. The rearrangement uses TRBV4-1 and TRBJ2-7; D unclear. The CDR3 loop spans 14 amino acids. Germline values: CDR1 MGHRA, CDR2 YSYEKL. Trimming took 0 bases from V and 7 from J, leaving 13 bases between them.

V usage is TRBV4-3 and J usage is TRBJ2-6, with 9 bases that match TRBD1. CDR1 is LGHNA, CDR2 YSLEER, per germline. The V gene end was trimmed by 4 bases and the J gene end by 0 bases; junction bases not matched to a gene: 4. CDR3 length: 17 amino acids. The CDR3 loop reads CASSRGTGNSGANVLTF. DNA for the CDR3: TGCGCCAGCAGCCGGGGGACAGGGAACTCTGGGGCCAACGTCCTGACTTTC.

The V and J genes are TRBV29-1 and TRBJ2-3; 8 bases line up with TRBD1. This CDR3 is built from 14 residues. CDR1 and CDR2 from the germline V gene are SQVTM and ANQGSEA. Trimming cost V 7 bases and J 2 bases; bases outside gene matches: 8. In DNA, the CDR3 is TGCAGCGCAGTACAGGGGGACCTCACAGATACGCAGTATTTT. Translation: CSAVQGDLTDTQYF.

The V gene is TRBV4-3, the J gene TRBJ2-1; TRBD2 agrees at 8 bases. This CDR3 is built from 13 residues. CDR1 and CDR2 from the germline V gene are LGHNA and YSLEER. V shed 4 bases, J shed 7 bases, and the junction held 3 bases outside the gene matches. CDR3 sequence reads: CASSLGGENEQFF. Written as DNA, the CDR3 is TGCGCCAGCAGCCTCGGGGGGGAGAATGAGCAGTTCTTC.

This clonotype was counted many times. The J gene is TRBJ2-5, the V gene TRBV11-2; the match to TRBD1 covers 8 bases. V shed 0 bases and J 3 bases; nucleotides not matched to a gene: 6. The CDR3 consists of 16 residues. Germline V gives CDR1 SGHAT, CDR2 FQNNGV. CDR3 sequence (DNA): TGTGCCAGCAGCTTAGATGGCAGGGGGCGGGAAGAGACCCAGTACTTC. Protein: CASSLDGRGREETQYF.

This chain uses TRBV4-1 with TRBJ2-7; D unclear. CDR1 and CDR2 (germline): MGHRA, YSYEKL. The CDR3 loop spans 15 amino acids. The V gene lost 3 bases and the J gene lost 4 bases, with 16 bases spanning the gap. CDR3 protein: CASSHAPGPGYEQYV. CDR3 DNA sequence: TGCGCCAGCAGCCATGCTCCAGGACCGGGTTACGAGCAGTACGTC.

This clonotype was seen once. DNA for the CDR3: TGTGCCAGCAGCTCGCGCTCTAGCGCCGGACCCACAGATACGCAGTATTTT. Protein: CASSSRSSAGPTDTQYF. The chain uses TRBV13 and TRBJ2-3, with a tentative D call TRBD2 (6 bases). Trimming cost V 4 bases and J 2 bases, with 19 bases left between them. The germline V gene encodes CDR1 PRHDT and CDR2 FYEKMQ (reference sequence). The CDR3 has 17 residues.

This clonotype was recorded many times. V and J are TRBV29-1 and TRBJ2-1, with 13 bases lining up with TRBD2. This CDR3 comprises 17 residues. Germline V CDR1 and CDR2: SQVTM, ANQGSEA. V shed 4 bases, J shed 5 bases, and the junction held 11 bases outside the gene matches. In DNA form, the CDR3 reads TGCAGCGTTGGGGGACTAGCGGGGTTCGCCCTCCACAATGAGCAGTTCTTC. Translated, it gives CSVGGLAGFALHNEQFF.

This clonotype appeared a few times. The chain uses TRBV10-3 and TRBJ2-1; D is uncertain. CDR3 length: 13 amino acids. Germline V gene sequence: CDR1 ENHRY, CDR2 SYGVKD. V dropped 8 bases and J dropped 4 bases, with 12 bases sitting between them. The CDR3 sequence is CAIGQAAYNEQFF. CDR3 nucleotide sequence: TGTGCCATCGGCCAAGCCGCGTACAATGAGCAGTTCTTC.

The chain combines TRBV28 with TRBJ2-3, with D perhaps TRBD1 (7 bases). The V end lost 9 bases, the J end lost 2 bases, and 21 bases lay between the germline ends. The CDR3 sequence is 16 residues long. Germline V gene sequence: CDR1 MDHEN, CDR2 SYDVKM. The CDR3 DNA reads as TGTGCCAGTTCCTCCAACAGGGGAGGCTACACAGATACGCAGTATTTT. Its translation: CASSSNRGGYTDTQYF. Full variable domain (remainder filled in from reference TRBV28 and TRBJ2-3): DVKVTQSSRYLVKRTGEKVFLECVQDMDHENMFWYRQDPGLGLRLIYFSYDVKMKEKGDIPEGYSVSREKKERFSLILESASTNQTSMYLCASSSNRGGYTDTQYFGPGTRLTVL.

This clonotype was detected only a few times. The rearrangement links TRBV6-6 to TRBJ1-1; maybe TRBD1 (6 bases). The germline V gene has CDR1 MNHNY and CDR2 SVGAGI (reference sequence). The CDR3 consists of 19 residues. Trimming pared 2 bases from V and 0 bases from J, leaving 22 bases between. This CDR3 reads CASSYTQGWETAMNTEAFF. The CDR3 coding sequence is TGTGCCAGCAGTTACACCCAGGGGTGGGAGACCGCTATGAACACTGAAGCTTTCTTT.

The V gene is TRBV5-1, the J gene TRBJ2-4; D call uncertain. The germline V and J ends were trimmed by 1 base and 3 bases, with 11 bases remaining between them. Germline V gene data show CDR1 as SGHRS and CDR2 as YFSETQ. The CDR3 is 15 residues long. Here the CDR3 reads CASSLPWVDKNIQYF. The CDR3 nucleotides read TGCGCCAGCAGCTTGCCTTGGGTGGACAAAAACATTCAGTACTTC.

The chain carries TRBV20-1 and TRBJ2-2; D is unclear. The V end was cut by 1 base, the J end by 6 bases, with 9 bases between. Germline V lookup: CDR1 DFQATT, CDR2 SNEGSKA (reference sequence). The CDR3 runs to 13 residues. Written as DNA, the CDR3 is TGCAGTGCTAGAGGCGGTGGATCCGGGGAGCTGTTTTTT. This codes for CSARGGGSGELFF.

The CDR3 loop reads CASSYSSSYGYTF. The CDR3 DNA sequence: TGTGCCAGCAGTTACTCGAGTAGCTATGGCTACACCTTC. The chain is built from TRBV6-2 or TRBV6-3 and TRBJ1-2; D is uncertain. CDR1 MNHEY and CDR2 SVGEGT come from the germline V gene. This CDR3 contains 13 residues. The V end lost 0 bases, the J end lost 4 bases, and 6 bases lay between the germline ends.

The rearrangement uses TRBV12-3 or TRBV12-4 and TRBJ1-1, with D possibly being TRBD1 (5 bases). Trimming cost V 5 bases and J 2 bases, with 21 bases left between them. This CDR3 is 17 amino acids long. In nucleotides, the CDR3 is TGTGCCAGCAGTCCTACCTGGGGGATAAGGGGAAACACTGAAGCTTTCTTT. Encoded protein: CASSPTWGIRGNTEAFF.

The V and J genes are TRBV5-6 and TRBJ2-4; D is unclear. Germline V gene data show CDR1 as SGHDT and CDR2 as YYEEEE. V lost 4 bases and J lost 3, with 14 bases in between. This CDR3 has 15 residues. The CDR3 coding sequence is TGTGCCAGCAGCCCCATAGGGTCGGGCAAAAACATTCAGTACTTC. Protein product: CASSPIGSGKNIQYF.

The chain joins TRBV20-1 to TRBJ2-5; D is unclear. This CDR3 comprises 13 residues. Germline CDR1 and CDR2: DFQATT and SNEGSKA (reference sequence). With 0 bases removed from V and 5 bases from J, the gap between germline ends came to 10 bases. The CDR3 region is CSARDPKNETQYF. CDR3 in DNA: TGCAGTGCTAGAGATCCCAAGAACGAGACCCAGTACTTC.

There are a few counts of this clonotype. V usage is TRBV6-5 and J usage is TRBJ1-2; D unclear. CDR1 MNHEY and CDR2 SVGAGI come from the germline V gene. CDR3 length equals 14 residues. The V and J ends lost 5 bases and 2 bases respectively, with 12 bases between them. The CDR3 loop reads CASSISLGNYGYTF. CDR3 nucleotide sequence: TGTGCCAGCAGTATATCCCTAGGGAACTATGGCTACACCTTC.

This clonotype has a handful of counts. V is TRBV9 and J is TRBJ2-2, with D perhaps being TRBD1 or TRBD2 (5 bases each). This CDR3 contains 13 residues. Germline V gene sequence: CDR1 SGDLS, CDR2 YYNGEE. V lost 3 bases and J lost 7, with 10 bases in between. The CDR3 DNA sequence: TGTGCCAGCAGCGGAGAGGGGCTCGGGGAGCTGTTTTTT. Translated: CASSGEGLGELFF.

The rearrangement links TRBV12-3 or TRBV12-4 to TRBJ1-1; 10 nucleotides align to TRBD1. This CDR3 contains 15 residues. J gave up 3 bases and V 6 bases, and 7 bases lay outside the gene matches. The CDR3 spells CASSRDRGRDTEAFF. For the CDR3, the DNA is TGTGCCAGCAGCCGGGACAGGGGACGCGACACTGAAGCTTTCTTT.

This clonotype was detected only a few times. CDR3 residues: CASSPYGTSSYFFNEQFF. The CDR3 nucleotides are TGTGCCAGCAGTCCTTATGGGACTAGCTCGTACTTCTTCAATGAGCAGTTCTTC. V usage is TRBV7-7 and J usage is TRBJ2-1; 9 bases align to TRBD2. V shed 6 bases, J shed 6 bases, and the junction held 18 bases outside the gene matches. The CDR3 is 18 amino acids. Germline-derived CDR1 and CDR2 are SSHAT and FNYEAQ (reference sequence). Filled out from reference TRBV7-7 and TRBJ2-1, the complete variable domain reads GAGVSQSPRYKVTKRGQDVTLRCDPISSHATLYWYQQALGQGPEFLTYFNYEAQPDKSGLPSDRFSAERPEGSISTLTIQRTEQRDSAMYRCASSPYGTSSYFFNEQFFGPGTRLTVL.

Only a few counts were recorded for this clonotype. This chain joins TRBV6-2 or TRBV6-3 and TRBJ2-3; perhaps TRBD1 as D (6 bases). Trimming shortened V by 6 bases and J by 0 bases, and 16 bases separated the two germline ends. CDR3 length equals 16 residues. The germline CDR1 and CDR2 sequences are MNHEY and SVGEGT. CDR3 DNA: TGTGCCAGCAGCCCCCGGGGACACCCTAGCACAGATACGCAGTATTTT. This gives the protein CASSPRGHPSTDTQYF.

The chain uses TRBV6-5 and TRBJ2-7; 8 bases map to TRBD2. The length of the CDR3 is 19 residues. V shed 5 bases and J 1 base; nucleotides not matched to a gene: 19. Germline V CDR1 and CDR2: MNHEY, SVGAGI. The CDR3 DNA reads TGTGCCAGCAGTACACCCCCGGGAGCGGGGGCCTTCCTTTCCTACGAGCAGTACGTC. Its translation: CASSTPPGAGAFLSYEQYV.

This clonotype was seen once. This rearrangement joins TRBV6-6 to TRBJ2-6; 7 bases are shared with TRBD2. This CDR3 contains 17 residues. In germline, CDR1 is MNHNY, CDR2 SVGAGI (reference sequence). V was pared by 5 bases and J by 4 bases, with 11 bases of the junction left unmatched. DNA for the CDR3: TGTGCCAGCAGTCGCCAGACGGGACTAAGAGGGGCCAACGTCCTGACTTTC. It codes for CASSRQTGLRGANVLTF.

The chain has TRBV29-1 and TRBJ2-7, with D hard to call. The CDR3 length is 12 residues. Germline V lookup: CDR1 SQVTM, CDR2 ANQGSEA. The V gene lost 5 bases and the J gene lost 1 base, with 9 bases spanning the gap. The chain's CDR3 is CSVLHDSYEQYF. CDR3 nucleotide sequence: TGCAGCGTTCTCCACGATTCCTACGAGCAGTACTTC.

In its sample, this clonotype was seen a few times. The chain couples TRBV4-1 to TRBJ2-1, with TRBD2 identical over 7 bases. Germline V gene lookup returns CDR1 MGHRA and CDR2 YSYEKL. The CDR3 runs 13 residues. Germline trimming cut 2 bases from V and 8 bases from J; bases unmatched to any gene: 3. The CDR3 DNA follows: TGCGCCAGCAGCCAACGACTAGCCCATGAGCAGTTCTTC. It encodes CASSQRLAHEQFF.

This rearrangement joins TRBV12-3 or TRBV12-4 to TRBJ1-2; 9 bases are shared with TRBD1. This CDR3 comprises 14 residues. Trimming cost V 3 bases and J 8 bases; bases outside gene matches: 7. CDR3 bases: TGTGCCAGCAGTTTGGCGGGACAGGGAAACGGCTACACCTTC. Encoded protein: CASSLAGQGNGYTF.